This T cell receptor beta chain was captured in a study of response to subunit inactivated influenza vaccine. The table lists this clonotype with a few counts. No antigen is known for it. TCRdb reanalysed the RT-PCR reads using MiXCR and keeps one entry per CDR3 protein. The sample yields hundreds of thousands of distinct CDR3 sequences, roughly 11% seen once. With V trimmed by 5 bases and J by 2 bases, 2 bases remained unmatched. CDR3 length: 14 amino acids. The germline CDR1 and CDR2 sequences are SEHNR and FQNEAQ (reference sequence). Findings and caveats of the study: The study's authors posited that every seasonal influenza vaccination enlists few new T cells.

The sequence came from a man aged 45-65 years who received an inactivated influenza vaccine. Sequencing used PBMCs from blood, obtained roughly 46 days after vaccination. The chain recombines TRBV7-9 with TRBJ1-4; 7 bases are shared with TRBD1. CDR3 nucleotide sequence: TGTGCCAGCAGCCGGGGACAGACTAATGAAAAACTGTTTTTT. Amino acid sequence: CASSRGQTNEKLFF.